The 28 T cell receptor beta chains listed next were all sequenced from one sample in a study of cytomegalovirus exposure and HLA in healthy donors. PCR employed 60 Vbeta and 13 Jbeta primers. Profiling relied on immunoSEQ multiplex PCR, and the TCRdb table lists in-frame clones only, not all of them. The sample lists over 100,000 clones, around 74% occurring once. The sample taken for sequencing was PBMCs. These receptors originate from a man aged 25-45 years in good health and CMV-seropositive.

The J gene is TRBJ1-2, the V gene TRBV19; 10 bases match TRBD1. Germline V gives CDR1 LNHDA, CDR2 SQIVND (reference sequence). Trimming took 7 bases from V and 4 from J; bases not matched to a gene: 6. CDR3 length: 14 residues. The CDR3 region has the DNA TGTGCCAGTACGAGGGACAGGGGTTTCTATGGCTACACCTTC. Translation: CASTRDRGFYGYTF.

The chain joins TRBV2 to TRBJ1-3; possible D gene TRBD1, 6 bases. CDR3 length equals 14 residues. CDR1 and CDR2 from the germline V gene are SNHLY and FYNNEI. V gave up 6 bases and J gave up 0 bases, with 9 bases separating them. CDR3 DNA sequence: TGTGCCAGCAGCCAGGGGTACTCTGGAAACACCATATATTTT. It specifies CASSQGYSGNTIYF.

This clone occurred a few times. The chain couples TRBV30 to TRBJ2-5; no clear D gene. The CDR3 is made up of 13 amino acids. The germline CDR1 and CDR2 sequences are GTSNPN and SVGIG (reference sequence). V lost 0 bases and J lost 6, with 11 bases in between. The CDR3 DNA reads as TGTGCCTGGAGTGTACAATGGGCGAAGACCCAGTACTTC. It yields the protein CAWSVQWAKTQYF.

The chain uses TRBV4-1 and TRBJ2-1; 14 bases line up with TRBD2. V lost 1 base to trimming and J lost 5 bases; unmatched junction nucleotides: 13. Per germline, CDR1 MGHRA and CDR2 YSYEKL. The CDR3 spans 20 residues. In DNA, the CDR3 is TGCGCCAGCAGCCAAGCCCCGGGACTAGCGGGGGCCCCTACCCACAATGAGCAGTTCTTC. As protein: CASSQAPGLAGAPTHNEQFF.

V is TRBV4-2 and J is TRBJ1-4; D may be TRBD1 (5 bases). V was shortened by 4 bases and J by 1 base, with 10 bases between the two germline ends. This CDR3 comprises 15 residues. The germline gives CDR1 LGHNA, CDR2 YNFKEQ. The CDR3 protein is CASSPSDITNEKLFF. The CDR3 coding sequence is TGTGCCAGCAGCCCATCGGACATAACTAATGAAAAACTGTTTTTT.

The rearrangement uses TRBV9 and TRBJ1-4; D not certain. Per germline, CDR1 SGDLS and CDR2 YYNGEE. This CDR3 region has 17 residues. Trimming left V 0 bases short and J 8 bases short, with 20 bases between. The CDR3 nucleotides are TGTGCCAGCAGCGTAGGCAATTTGGGAGCAGTCAACGAAAAACTGTTTTTT. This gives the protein CASSVGNLGAVNEKLFF.

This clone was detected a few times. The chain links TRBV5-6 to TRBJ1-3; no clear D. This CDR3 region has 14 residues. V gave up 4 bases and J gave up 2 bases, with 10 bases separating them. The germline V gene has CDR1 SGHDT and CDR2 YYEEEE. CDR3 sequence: CASSRSGTGNTIYF. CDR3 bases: TGTGCCAGCAGCAGGTCGGGAACTGGAAACACCATATATTTT.

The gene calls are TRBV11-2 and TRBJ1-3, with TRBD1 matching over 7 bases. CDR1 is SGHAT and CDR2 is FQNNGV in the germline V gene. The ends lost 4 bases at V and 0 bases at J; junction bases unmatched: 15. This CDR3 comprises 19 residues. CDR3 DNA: TGTGCCAGCAGCTCCCTCCAATTGACAGGGAGGACCTCTGGAAACACCATATATTTT. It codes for CASSSLQLTGRTSGNTIYF.

The CDR3 is CASSPDRGDGYTF. The CDR3 DNA reads as TGTGCCAGCTCGCCCGACAGGGGGGATGGCTACACCTTC. The chain has TRBV18 and TRBJ1-2; 9 bases line up with TRBD1. Germline CDR1 reads KGHSH; CDR2 reads LQKENI. CDR3 size: 13 residues. The ends lost 6 bases at V and 6 bases at J; junction bases unmatched: 5.

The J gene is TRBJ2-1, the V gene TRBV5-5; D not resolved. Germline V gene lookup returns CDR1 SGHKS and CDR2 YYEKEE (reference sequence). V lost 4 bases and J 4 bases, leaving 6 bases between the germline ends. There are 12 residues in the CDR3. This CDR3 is CASSAVYNEQFF. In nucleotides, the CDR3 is TGTGCCAGCAGCGCGGTGTACAATGAGCAGTTCTTC.

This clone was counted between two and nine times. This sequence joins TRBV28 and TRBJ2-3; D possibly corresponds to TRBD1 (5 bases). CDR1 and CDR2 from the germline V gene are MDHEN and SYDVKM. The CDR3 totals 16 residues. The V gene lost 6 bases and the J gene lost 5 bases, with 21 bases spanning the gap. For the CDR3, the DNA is TGTGCCAGCAGAACCCTGCGCAGGGCCTTGTTAGATACGCAGTATTTT. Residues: CASRTLRRALLDTQYF.

CDR3 in DNA: TGTGCCAGCAGTTACACCCGACTAGCCACCGGGGAGCTGTTTTTT. Its translation: CASSYTRLATGELFF. This chain links TRBV6-5 with TRBJ2-2, with 7 bases matching TRBD2. V lost 2 bases, J lost 4 bases, and 4 bases stayed unmatched. In germline, CDR1 is MNHEY, CDR2 SVGAGI. This CDR3 has 15 amino acids.

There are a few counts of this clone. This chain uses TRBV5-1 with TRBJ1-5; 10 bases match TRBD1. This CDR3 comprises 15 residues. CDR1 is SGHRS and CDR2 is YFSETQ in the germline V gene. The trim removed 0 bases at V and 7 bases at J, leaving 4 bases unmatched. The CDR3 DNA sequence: TGCGCCAGCAGCTTGGGGACAGGGGGAAGGCAGCCCCAGCATTTT. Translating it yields CASSLGTGGRQPQHF.

The CDR3 bases are TGCGCCAGCAGCCAAGATCCTGGGGGGTCCCAGTACGAGCAGTACTTC. Its protein is CASSQDPGGSQYEQYF. V gene TRBV4-3 combines with J gene TRBJ2-7, with D maybe TRBD2 (6 bases). V dropped 0 bases and J dropped 4 bases, with 16 bases sitting between them. The germline CDR1 and CDR2 sequences are LGHNA and YSLEER. The CDR3 contains 16 residues.

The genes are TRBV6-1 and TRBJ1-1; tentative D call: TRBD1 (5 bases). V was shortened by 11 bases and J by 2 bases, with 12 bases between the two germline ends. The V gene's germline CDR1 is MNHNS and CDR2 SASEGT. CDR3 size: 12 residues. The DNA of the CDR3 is TGTGCCGGGGAAGGGGCAAACACTGAAGCTTTCTTT. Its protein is CAGEGANTEAFF.

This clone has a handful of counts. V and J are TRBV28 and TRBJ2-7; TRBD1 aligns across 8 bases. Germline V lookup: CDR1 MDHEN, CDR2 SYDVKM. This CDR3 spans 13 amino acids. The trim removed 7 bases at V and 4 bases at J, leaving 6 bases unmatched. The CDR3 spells CASTQGAGYEQYF. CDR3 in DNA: TGTGCCAGCACCCAGGGGGCCGGGTACGAGCAGTACTTC.

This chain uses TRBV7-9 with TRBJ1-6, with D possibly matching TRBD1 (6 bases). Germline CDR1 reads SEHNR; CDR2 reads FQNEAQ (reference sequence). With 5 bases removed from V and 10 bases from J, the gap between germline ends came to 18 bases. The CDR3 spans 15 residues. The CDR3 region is CASSVRGRGGSPLHF. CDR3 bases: TGTGCCAGCAGCGTAAGGGGCAGGGGCGGCTCACCCCTCCACTTT.

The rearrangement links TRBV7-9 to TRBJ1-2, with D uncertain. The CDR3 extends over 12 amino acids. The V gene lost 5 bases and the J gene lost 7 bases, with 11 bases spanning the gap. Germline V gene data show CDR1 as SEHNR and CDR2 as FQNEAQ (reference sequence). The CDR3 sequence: CASSLLLRGYTF. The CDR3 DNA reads TGTGCCAGCAGCCTTCTCCTACGTGGCTACACCTTC. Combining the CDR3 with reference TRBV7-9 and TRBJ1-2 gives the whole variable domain DTGVSQNPRHKITKRGQNVTFRCDPISEHNRLYWYRQTLGQGPEFLTYFQNEAQLEKSRLLSDRFSAERPKGSFSTLEIQRTEQGDSAMYLCASSLLLRGYTFGSGTRLTVV.

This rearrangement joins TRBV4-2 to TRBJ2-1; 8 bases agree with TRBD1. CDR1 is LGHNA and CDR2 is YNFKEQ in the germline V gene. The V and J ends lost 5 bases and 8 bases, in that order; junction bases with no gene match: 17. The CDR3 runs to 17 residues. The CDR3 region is CASSAAPDRGGLHEQFF. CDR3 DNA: TGTGCCAGCAGCGCAGCCCCAGACAGGGGAGGTCTACATGAGCAGTTCTTC.

The CDR3 DNA sequence: TGTGCCAGCAGCTTAGTGAACAGACCCTACGAGCAGTACTTC. Translated: CASSLVNRPYEQYF. The V gene is TRBV11-2, the J gene TRBJ2-7; no firm D call. The germline CDR1 and CDR2 sequences are SGHAT and FQNNGV. This CDR3 is built from 14 residues. V lost 1 base to trimming and J lost 2 bases, with 9 bases between them.

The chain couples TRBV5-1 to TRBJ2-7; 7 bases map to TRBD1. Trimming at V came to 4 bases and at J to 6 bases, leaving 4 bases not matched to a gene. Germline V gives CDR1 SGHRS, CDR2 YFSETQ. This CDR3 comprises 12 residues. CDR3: CASSIGGGEQYF. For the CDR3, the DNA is TGCGCCAGCAGCATAGGGGGCGGCGAGCAGTACTTC.

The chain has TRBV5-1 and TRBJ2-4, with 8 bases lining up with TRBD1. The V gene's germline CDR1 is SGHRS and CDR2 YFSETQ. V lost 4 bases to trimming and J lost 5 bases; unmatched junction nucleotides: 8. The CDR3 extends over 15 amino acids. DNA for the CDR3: TGCGCCAGCAGCCCGGACGGGACAGGCCAAAACATTCAGTACTTC. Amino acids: CASSPDGTGQNIQYF.

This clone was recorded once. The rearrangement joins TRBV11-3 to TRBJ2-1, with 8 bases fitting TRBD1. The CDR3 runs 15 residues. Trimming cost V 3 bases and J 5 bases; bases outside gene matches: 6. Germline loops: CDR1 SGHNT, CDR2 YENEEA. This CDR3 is CASSLRTGQDNEQFF. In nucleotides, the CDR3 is TGTGCCAGCAGCTTGCGGACAGGGCAAGACAATGAGCAGTTCTTC.

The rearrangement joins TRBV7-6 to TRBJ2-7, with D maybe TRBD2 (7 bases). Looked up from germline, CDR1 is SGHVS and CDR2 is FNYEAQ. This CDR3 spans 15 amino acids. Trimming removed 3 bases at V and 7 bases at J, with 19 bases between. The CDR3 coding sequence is TGTGCCAGCAGCTTTGACGGGGGGCCTGGCTGGGAGCAGTACTTC. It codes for CASSFDGGPGWEQYF. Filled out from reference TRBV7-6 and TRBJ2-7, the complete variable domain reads GAGVSQSPRYKVTKRGQDVALRCDPISGHVSLYWYRQALGQGPEFLTYFNYEAQQDKSGLPNDRFSAERPEGSISTLTIQRTEQRDSAMYRCASSFDGGPGWEQYFGPGTRLTVT.

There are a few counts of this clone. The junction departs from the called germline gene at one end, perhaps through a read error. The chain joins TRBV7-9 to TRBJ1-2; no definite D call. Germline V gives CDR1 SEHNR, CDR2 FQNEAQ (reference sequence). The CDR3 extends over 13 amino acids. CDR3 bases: TGTGCCAGCAGCTTAAACGAAAACTATGGCTACCCCTTC. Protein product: CASSLNENYGYPF.

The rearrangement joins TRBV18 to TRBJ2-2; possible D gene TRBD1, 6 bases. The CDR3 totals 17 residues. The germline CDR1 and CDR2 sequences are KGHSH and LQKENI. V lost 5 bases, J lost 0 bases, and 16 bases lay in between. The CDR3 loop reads CASSSLLTGSNTGELFF. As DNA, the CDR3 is TGTGCCAGCTCATCGCTACTAACAGGGTCGAACACCGGGGAGCTGTTTTTT.

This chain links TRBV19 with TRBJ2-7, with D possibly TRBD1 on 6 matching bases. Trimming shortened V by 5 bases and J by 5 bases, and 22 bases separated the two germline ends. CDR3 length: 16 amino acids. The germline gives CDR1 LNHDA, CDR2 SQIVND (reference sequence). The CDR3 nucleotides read TGTGCCAGTAGTCCCTATACAGGGAACCTAGGCCACGAGCAGTACTTC. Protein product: CASSPYTGNLGHEQYF.

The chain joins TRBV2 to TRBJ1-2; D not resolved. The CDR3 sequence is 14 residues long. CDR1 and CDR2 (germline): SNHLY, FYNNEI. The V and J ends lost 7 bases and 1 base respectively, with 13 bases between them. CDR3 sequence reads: CASKRERSNYGYTF. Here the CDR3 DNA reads TGTGCCAGCAAGAGGGAGCGGAGTAACTATGGCTACACCTTC.